Listed below are T cell receptor beta chains from one sample, sequenced in a study of T cells in Graves' hyperthyroidism and ophthalmopathy. MiXCR, applied by TCRdb to the multiplex PCR reads, yields one record per CDR3 protein. The sample consists of approximately 300,000 distinct CDR3 sequences, roughly 20% of them appearing once. Input material: blood. The receptors here all came from a man between 50 and 59 years old with Graves' ophthalmopathy. Each CDR3 is given with its conserved first and last residue. A D gene is named only where the DNA matches it firmly. Size values are once, few and many counts, or a class for expanded clones, and some rows have none.

DNA	CDR3	J	V	length	size	D
TGTGCCAGCAGCTTACCAACAAACAACGAGCAGTACTTC	CASSLPTNNEQYF	TRBJ2-7	TRBV7-2	13	NA	NA
TGTGCCAGCAGTGAATGGGCCCCGGGCCCAGGGGGCTATGGCTACACCTTC	CASSEWAPGPGGYGYTF	TRBJ1-2	TRBV2	17	many	TRBD1
TGTGCCAGCAGTATCAGGGGGAAGCAGCCCCAGCATTTT	CASSIRGKQPQHF	TRBJ1-5	TRBV28	13	few	TRBD1
TGCAGTGCTAGCTCGGGACAGGGCAGCTCCTACGAGCAGTACTTC	CSASSGQGSSYEQYF	TRBJ2-7	TRBV20-1	15	many	TRBD1
TGTGCCAGCAGCGACAGGGGCAACACCGGGGAGCTGTTTTTT	CASSDRGNTGELFF	TRBJ2-2	TRBV28	14	few	TRBD1
TGTGCCAGCAGCCAAGCGGGAGTCTACCACGAGCAGTACTTC	CASSQAGVYHEQYF	TRBJ2-7	TRBV7-9	14	few	TRBD2
TGTGCCAGCAGCCCCACTAGCGGAGGGAGCACAGATACGCAGTATTTT	CASSPTSGGSTDTQYF	TRBJ2-3	TRBV6-1	16	many	TRBD2
TGTGCCAGCAGAGAGTCCGGAGATAACTATGGCTACACCTTC	CASRESGDNYGYTF	TRBJ1-2	TRBV27	14	few	NA
TGTGCCAGCAGTAAGGGACACTCTGGAGACACCATATATTTT	CASSKGHSGDTIYF	TRBJ1-3	TRBV12-3/TRBV12-4	14	few	NA
TGTGCCAGCAGTGAAGATCCCCTAGGGAAACTGTTTTTT	CASSEDPLGKLFF	TRBJ1-4	TRBV2	13	many	NA
TGTGCCGGGGGGAAGGACAGGGAAGATAGCAATCAGCCCCAGCATTTT	CAGGKDREDSNQPQHF	TRBJ1-5	TRBV6-1	16	few	TRBD1
TGTGCCACCAGTGATTTGAAGGGCAGGGAGCAGTACTTC	CATSDLKGREQYF	TRBJ2-7	TRBV24-1	13	many	NA
TGTGCCAGCACTTTACAGGGGGGACATCTCCAAGAGACCCAGTACTTC	CASTLQGGHLQETQYF	TRBJ2-5	TRBV28	16	NA	TRBD1
TGTGCCAGCAGTGAAGAGACAGGGTCGGGTCAGCCCCAGCATTTT	CASSEETGSGQPQHF	TRBJ1-5	TRBV2	15	many	TRBD1
TGTGCCAGCAGTGACCCGGACAGCATGAACACTGAAGCTTTCTTT	CASSDPDSMNTEAFF	TRBJ1-1	TRBV2	15	NA	NA
TGTGCCTGGGCAGGGGGGTTTAACTATGGCTACACCTTC	CAWAGGFNYGYTF	TRBJ1-2	TRBV30	13	few	TRBD1
TGTGCCAGCAGTTCCACAGGGAGGCTGAACACTGAAGCTTTCTTT	CASSSTGRLNTEAFF	TRBJ1-1	TRBV6-1	15	many	NA
TGTGCCAGCAGCGTAGACGGAGTAGAGCAGTACTTC	CASSVDGVEQYF	TRBJ2-7	TRBV9	12	few	NA
TGCAGTGCTAGAGATCTGTCCGAGCGGCGGGGGTCCTACGAGCAGTACTTC	CSARDLSERRGSYEQYF	TRBJ2-7	TRBV20-1	17	many	TRBD2
TGTGCCAGCAGCTTTTCATGGGGGTCCGGTGAGCAGTTCTTC	CASSFSWGSGEQFF	TRBJ2-1	TRBV7-8	14	NA	NA
TGTGCCAGCAGCTCGGGACAGGGACGTTCACCCCTCCACTTT	CASSSGQGRSPLHF	TRBJ1-6	TRBV3-1	14	many	TRBD1
TGTGCCAGCAGCTTCGGGGCGAGGGACAGGGGAGGGGAGCAGTACTTC	CASSFGARDRGGEQYF	TRBJ2-7	TRBV7-9	16	NA	TRBD1
TGTGGAGCAGAGAACACCGGGGAGCTGTTTTTT	CGAENTGELFF	TRBJ2-2	TRBV7-9	11	NA	NA
TGTGCCAGCAGCCCGAGGGACAGGGGGCAAGTCGGCTACACCTTC	CASSPRDRGQVGYTF	TRBJ1-2	TRBV3-1	15	many	TRBD1
TGTGCCAGCAGCCTGGGTTACGGGGGGCGCGAGCAGTACTTC	CASSLGYGGREQYF	TRBJ2-7	TRBV6-1	14	many	NA
TGTGCCAGCAGCCCAGGAGAGACCTACGAGCAGTACTTC	CASSPGETYEQYF	TRBJ2-7	TRBV7-9	13	NA	NA
TGTGCCAGCTCCTTAGCGGGAGTGACAGATACGCAGTATTTT	CASSLAGVTDTQYF	TRBJ2-3	TRBV18	14	many	TRBD2
TGTGCCAGCAGTGGTGGGACTAGCAGGGCCCAGTACTTC	CASSGGTSRAQYF	TRBJ2-5	TRBV12-3/TRBV12-4	13	many	TRBD2
TGCGCCAGCAGTCTAGGGGGACTAGCGGGAGGTGTGGAGACCCAGTACTTC	CASSLGGLAGGVETQYF	TRBJ2-5	TRBV5-1	17	NA	TRBD2
TGTGCCAGCAGTCGACAGAGACAAGAGACCCAGTACTTC	CASSRQRQETQYF	TRBJ2-5	TRBV6-1	13	few	NA
TGTGCCAGCAGCGTAGGACCGGGTGGACAGGGTAGCACTGAAGCTTTCTTT	CASSVGPGGQGSTEAFF	TRBJ1-1	TRBV9	17	few	TRBD1
TGCAGTGCTAGAGTAGAGGACAGGGACGCCTACGAGCAGTACTTC	CSARVEDRDAYEQYF	TRBJ2-7	TRBV20-1	15	NA	TRBD1
TGTGCCAGCAGTGAAGAAGAAGGGATGAGCAATCAGCCCCAGCATTTT	CASSEEEGMSNQPQHF	TRBJ1-5	TRBV6-1	16	many	NA
TGTGCCAGCAGCTTTTTGGCCTCCGGCGATACGCAGTATTTT	CASSFLASGDTQYF	TRBJ2-3	TRBV7-9	14	NA	NA
TGTGCCAGCACCTCGGGAAGGAGTAGTAATGAGCAGTTCTTC	CASTSGRSSNEQFF	TRBJ2-1	TRBV11-1	14	many	NA
TGTGCCACCTCCGGGACATACTGCGAGCAGTACTTC	CATSGTYCEQYF	TRBJ2-7	TRBV9	12	few	NA
TGTGCCAGCAGTTACCGCCAGGGGAATTCACCCCTCCACTTT	CASSYRQGNSPLHF	TRBJ1-6	TRBV6-5	14	many	NA
TGTGCCAGCAGTTTCGCCCAGCGGGGGAGGACTGAGCAGTTCTTC	CASSFAQRGRTEQFF	TRBJ2-1	TRBV12-3/TRBV12-4	15	once	TRBD2
TGTGCCTGGAGTTCCCTAGCGGGAGTTGAGGACAATGAGCAGTTCTTC	CAWSSLAGVEDNEQFF	TRBJ2-1	TRBV30	16	many	TRBD2
TGTGCCACCAGTGAGGACCCAGGGGGCGCCGGGATTAGGAATCAGCCCCAGCATTTT	CATSEDPGGAGIRNQPQHF	TRBJ1-5	TRBV24-1	19	few	TRBD1
TGTGCCAGCAGCGTAGACCAAGGAGTAAACACCATATATTTT	CASSVDQGVNTIYF	TRBJ1-3	TRBV9	14	few	NA
TGTGCCAGCAGCTTAGACGGGGCAGGGCCCCGATACGAGCAGTACTTC	CASSLDGAGPRYEQYF	TRBJ2-7	TRBV11-2	16	once	NA
TGTGCCAGCAGCCAATTCGGCCCCCAAGAGACCCAGTACTTC	CASSQFGPQETQYF	TRBJ2-5	TRBV3-1	14	many	NA
TGTGCCAGCAGCTCTCCCGGCCGACAGGGTGGGTACGAGCAGTACTTC	CASSSPGRQGGYEQYF	TRBJ2-7	TRBV13	16	NA	TRBD1
TGTGCCAGCAGCAAAGAGGGGACAGGAGCCACCGGGGAGCTGTTTTTT	CASSKEGTGATGELFF	TRBJ2-2	TRBV2	16	NA	TRBD1
TGTGCCAGCAGTTTAGGGGGCGGTTTCCTTGGCCATGAGCAGTTCTTC	CASSLGGGFLGHEQFF	TRBJ2-1	TRBV12-3/TRBV12-4	16	many	NA
TGTGCCAGCAGCGTAGGGGGACTAGCGGGAGGAGAGACCCAGTACTTC	CASSVGGLAGGETQYF	TRBJ2-5	TRBV9	16	NA	TRBD2
TGTGCCAGTAGTACCCGACAGGGTCAAGGGACCCAGTACTTC	CASSTRQGQGTQYF	TRBJ2-5	TRBV19	14	NA	TRBD1
TGTGCCAGCTCAGGCGGGAGGGACAATGAGCAGTTCTTC	CASSGGRDNEQFF	TRBJ2-1	TRBV18	13	many	TRBD2
TGTGCCAGCAACTCAGGGGGCGGCTACGAGCAGTACTTC	CASNSGGGYEQYF	TRBJ2-7	TRBV6-1	13	many	TRBD1
TGCGCCAGCAGCCAAGGGCGAGAACCTCACAATGAGCAGTTCTTC	CASSQGREPHNEQFF	TRBJ2-1	TRBV4-1	15	few	NA
TGCAGTGCTAGTAGGACAGGCACCTACGAGCAGTACTTC	CSASRTGTYEQYF	TRBJ2-7	TRBV20-1	13	few	TRBD1
TGTGCCAGCAGTTCCAGGACTAGCGGGGCATACAATGAGCAGTTCTTC	CASSSRTSGAYNEQFF	TRBJ2-1	TRBV12-3/TRBV12-4	16	NA	TRBD2
TGCGCCAGCAGTCCCTCTAGCGAGCCCGTACATTCGCAGTATTTT	CASSPSSEPVHSQYF	TRBJ2-3	TRBV5-1	15	few	NA
TGTGCCAGTAGCAGGGAACTTAACTATGGCTACACCTTC	CASSRELNYGYTF	TRBJ1-2	TRBV19	13	NA	NA
TGTGCCAGCAGCTTAGAGGGCGCCTCTAACTATGGCTACACCTTC	CASSLEGASNYGYTF	TRBJ1-2	TRBV11-1	15	few	NA
TGTGCCAGCAGCTTAGCGACAGTCTTTGGAGATACGCAGTATTTT	CASSLATVFGDTQYF	TRBJ2-3	TRBV7-3	15	few	NA
TGTGCCACCAGCAGAGATGCGCTAGCGGGGGAAGAGACCCAGTACTTC	CATSRDALAGEETQYF	TRBJ2-5	TRBV15	16	NA	TRBD2
TGCGCCAGCAGCCCTGGCCCGGGCGCATACGAGCAGTACTTC	CASSPGPGAYEQYF	TRBJ2-7	TRBV4-1	14	NA	NA
TGTGCCAGCAGTCGGGACAGGGGGCGGGGGGAGACCCAGTACTTC	CASSRDRGRGETQYF	TRBJ2-5	TRBV2	15	NA	TRBD1